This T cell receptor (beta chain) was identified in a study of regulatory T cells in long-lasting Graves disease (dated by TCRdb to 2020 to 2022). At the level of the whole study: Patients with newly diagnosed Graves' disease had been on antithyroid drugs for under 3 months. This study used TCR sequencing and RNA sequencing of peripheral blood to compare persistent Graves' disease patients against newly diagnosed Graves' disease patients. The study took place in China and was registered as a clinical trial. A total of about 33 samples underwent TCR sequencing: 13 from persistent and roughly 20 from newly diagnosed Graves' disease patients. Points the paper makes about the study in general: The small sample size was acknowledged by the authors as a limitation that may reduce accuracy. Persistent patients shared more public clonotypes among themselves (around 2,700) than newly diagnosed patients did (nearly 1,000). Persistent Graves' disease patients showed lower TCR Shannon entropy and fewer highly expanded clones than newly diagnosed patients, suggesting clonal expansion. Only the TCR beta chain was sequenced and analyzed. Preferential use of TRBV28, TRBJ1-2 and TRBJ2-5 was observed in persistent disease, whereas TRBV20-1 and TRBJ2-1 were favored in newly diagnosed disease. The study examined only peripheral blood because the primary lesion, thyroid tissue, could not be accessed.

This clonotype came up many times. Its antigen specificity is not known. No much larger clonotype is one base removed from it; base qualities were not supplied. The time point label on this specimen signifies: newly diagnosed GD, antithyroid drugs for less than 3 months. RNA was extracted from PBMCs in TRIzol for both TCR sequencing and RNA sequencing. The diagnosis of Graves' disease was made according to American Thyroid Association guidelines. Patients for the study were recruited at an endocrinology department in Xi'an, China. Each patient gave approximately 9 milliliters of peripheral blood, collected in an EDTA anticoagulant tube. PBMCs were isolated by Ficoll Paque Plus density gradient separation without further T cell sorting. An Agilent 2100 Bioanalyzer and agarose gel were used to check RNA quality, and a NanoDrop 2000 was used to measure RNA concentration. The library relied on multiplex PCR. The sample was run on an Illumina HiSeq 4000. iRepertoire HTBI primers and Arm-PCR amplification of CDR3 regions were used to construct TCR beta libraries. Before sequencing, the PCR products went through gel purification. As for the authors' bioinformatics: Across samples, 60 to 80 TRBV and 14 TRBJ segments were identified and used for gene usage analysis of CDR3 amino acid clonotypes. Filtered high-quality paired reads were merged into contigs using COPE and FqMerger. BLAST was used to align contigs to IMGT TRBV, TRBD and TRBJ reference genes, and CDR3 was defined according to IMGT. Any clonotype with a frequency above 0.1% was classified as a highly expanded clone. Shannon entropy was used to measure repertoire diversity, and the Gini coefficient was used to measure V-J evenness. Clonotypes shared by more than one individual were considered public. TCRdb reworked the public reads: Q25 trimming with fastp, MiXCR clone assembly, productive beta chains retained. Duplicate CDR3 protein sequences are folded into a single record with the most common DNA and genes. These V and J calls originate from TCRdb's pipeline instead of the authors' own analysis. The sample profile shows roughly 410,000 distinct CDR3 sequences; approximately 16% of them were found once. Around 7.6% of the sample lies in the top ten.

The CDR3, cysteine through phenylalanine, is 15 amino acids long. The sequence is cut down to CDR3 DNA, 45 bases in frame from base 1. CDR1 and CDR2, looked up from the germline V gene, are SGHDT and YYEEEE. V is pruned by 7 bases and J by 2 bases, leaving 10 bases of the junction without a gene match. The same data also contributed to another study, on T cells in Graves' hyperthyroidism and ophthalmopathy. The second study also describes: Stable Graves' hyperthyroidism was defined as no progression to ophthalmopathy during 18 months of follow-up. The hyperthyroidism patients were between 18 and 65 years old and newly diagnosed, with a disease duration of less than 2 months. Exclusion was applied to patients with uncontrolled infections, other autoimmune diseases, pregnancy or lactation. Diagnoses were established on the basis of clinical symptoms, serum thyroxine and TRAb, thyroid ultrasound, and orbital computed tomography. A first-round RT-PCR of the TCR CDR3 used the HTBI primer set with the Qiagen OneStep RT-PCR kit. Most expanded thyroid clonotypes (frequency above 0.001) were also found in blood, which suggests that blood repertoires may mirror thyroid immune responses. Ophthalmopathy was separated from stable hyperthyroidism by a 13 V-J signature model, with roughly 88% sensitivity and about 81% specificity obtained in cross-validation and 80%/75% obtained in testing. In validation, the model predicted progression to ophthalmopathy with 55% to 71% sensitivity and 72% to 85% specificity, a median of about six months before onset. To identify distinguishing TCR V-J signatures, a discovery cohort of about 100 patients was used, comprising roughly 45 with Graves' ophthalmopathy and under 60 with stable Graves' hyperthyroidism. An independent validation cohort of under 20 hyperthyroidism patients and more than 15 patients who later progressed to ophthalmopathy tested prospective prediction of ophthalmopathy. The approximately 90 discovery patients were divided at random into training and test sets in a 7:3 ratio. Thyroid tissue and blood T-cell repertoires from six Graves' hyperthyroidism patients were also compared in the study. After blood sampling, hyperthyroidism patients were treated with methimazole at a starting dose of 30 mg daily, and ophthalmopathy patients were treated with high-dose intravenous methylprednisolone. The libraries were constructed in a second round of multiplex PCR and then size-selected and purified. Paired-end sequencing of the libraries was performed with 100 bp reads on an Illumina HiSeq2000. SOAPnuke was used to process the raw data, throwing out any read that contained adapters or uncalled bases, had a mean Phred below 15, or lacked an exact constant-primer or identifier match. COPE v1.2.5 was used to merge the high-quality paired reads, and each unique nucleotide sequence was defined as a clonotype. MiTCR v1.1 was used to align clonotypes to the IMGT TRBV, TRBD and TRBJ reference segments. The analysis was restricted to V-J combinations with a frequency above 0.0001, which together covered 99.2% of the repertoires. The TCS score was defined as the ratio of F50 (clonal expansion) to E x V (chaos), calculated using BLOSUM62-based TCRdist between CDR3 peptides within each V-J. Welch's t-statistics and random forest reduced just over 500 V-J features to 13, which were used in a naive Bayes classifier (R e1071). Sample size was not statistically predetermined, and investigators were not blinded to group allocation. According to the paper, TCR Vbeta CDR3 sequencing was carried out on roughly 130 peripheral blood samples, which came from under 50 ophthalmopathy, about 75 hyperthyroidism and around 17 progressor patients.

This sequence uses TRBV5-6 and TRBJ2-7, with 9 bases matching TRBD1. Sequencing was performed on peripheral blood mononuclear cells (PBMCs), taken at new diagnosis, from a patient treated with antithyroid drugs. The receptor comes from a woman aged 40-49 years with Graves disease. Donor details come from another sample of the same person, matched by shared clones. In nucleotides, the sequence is TGTGCCAGCCTAATCCGGGACAGGGTGGCCTACGAGCAGTACTTC. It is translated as CASLIRDRVAYEQYF.